The clone carrying this TCR beta chain has only one observation. This entry comes from a study of shared clonotypes between healthy human individuals. TCRdb's table, derived via immunoSEQ multiplex PCR, lists solely in-frame clones and lacks some. The sample yields more than 400,000 clones, approximately 82% seen once. Sequencing used PBMCs. This clonotype was obtained from a woman in her thirties or forties in good health. Some clones in this sample may be carry-over from other donors' samples.

The CDR3 reads CASSSGQGAVEQYF. The CDR3 DNA reads as TGTGCCAGCAGCTCGGGACAGGGGGCTGTCGAGCAGTACTTC. The chain combines TRBV7-6 with TRBJ2-7; the match to TRBD1 covers 12 bases. The CDR3 consists of 14 residues. The germline V gene has CDR1 SGHVS and CDR2 FNYEAQ. V gave up 4 bases and J gave up 6 bases; unmatched junction bases: 4.